One and the same sample provided the 18 T cell receptor beta chains below, sequenced in a study of blood T cell repertoires in COVID-19. Some clones are missing from TCRdb's copy, which holds only in-frame ones; the method was immunoSEQ multiplex PCR. The repertoire has about 92,000 clones, around 90% of them found once; the top ten carry 18%. Specimen: peripheral blood. The source of these receptors is a woman aged 55-75 years with COVID-19, enrolled during active disease.

As concerns this clone: Other nucleotide sequences in the sample specify the same CDR3. The chain combines TRBV6-5 with TRBJ2-7; 8 positions match TRBD1. The CDR3 extends over 13 amino acids. The trim removed 6 bases at V and 3 bases at J, leaving 4 bases unmatched. CDR1 is MNHEY, CDR2 SVGAGI, per germline. For the CDR3, the DNA is TGTGCCAGCAGCCGCGACAGGGGCTACGAGCAGTACTTC. Amino acids: CASSRDRGYEQYF.

The V gene is TRBV6-5, the J gene TRBJ2-1, with TRBD2 matching 13 bases. There are 15 residues in the CDR3. Germline V gene sequence: CDR1 MNHEY, CDR2 SVGAGI. V dropped 6 bases and J dropped 2; count of bases not matched to a gene: 1. This CDR3 reads CASRGLAGAYNEQFF. The CDR3 DNA is TGTGCCAGCAGAGGACTAGCGGGAGCCTACAATGAGCAGTTCTTC.

This CDR3 reads CASSLDQVGYGYTF. The CDR3 DNA sequence: TGTGCCAGCAGCTTAGATCAGGTTGGCTATGGCTACACCTTC. This chain links TRBV11-2 with TRBJ1-2; the D is unclear. This CDR3 contains 14 residues. With 0 bases removed from V and 4 bases from J, the gap between germline ends came to 9 bases. Per the germline V gene, CDR1 is SGHAT and CDR2 is FQNNGV. Using reference TRBV11-2 and TRBJ1-2 for the parts outside the CDR3, the full variable domain is EAGVAQSPRYKIIEKRQSVAFWCNPISGHATLYWYQQILGQGPKLLIQFQNNGVVDDSQLPKDRFSAERLKGVDSTLKIQPAKLEDSAVYLCASSLDQVGYGYTFGSGTRLTVV.

This clone occurred a few times. The chain employs TRBV7-2 and TRBJ2-5; tentative D call: TRBD1 (6 bases). Germline CDR1 reads SGHTA; CDR2 reads FQGNSA. Trimming took 5 bases from V and 2 from J, leaving 12 bases between them. This CDR3 is 14 amino acids long. CDR3: CASSPGQRQETQYF. The CDR3 DNA follows: TGTGCCAGCAGCCCTGGACAGAGACAAGAGACCCAGTACTTC.

The genes are TRBV7-8 and TRBJ1-1, with a possible D match to TRBD1 (5 bases). Germline loops: CDR1 SGHVS, CDR2 FQNEAQ. V lost 8 bases and J 5 bases, leaving 15 bases between the germline ends. The CDR3 is 13 residues long. The CDR3 loop reads CASGPQGGTEAFF. CDR3 in DNA: TGTGCCAGCGGACCCCAGGGAGGTACTGAAGCTTTCTTT.

The chain links TRBV11-2 to TRBJ2-5; 7 bases line up with TRBD2. V trimming: 5 bases; J trimming: 3 bases; junction bases outside the gene matches: 9. From germline, CDR1 is SGHAT and CDR2 FQNNGV. This CDR3 is built from 15 residues. This chain's CDR3 is CASSSTGLREETQYF. The CDR3 bases are TGTGCCAGCAGCAGCACGGGACTACGGGAAGAGACCCAGTACTTC. The complete variable domain, with remaining parts taken from reference TRBV11-2 and TRBJ2-5, reads EAGVAQSPRYKIIEKRQSVAFWCNPISGHATLYWYQQILGQGPKLLIQFQNNGVVDDSQLPKDRFSAERLKGVDSTLKIQPAKLEDSAVYLCASSSTGLREETQYFGPGTRLLVL.

This clone was seen only once. Here the CDR3 DNA reads TGTGCCAGCAGCTTATTAGTCGCTTCGTGGGATACGCAGTATTTT. Translation gives CASSLLVASWDTQYF. This chain uses TRBV7-2 with TRBJ2-3; D uncertain. The V gene's germline CDR1 is SGHTA and CDR2 FQGNSA. The CDR3 length is 15 residues. Trimming removed 2 bases from V and 6 bases from J, with 15 bases in between.

The gene calls are TRBV7-9 and TRBJ1-1, with D unclear. The CDR3 contains 13 residues. Germline CDR1 and CDR2: SEHNR and FQNEAQ (reference sequence). Trimming cost V 2 bases and J 5 bases, with 9 bases left between them. CDR3 amino acids: CASSLLSGTEAFF. The CDR3 coding sequence is TGTGCCAGCAGCTTATTGTCGGGGACTGAAGCTTTCTTT.

The chain uses TRBV27 and TRBJ2-7, with a possible D match to TRBD2 (7 bases). In germline, CDR1 is MNHEY, CDR2 SMNVEV (reference sequence). The germline V and J ends were trimmed by 3 bases and 2 bases, with 11 bases remaining between them. The CDR3 covers 14 residues. CDR3 amino acids: CASSFGGAAYEQYF. The CDR3 nucleotides are TGTGCCAGCAGTTTTGGGGGGGCCGCCTACGAGCAGTACTTC.

In its sample, this clone is medium-sized. This sequence joins TRBV29-1 and TRBJ2-3; D may be TRBD2 (6 bases). This CDR3 has 12 amino acids. Germline V CDR1 and CDR2: SQVTM, ANQGSEA. Trimming cost V 6 bases and J 5 bases, with 12 bases left between them. CDR3 protein: CSVRAGIDTQYF. CDR3 DNA: TGCAGCGTCCGCGCGGGAATAGATACGCAGTATTTT.

In DNA form, the CDR3 reads TGTGCCAGCAGCCCACAGGGGTCAATCAACTATGGCTACACCTTC. This sequence encodes CASSPQGSINYGYTF. The V call is TRBV27, the J call TRBJ1-2; 7 bases are a match to TRBD1. Germline V gene lookup returns CDR1 MNHEY and CDR2 SMNVEV (reference sequence). The CDR3 has 15 residues. The V and J ends lost 6 bases and 2 bases, in that order; junction bases with no gene match: 9.

CDR3 region: CASSLGAGGRTDTQYF. The CDR3 nucleotides read TGCGCCAGCAGCTTGGGAGCGGGGGGGCGCACAGATACGCAGTATTTT. The chain couples TRBV5-1 to TRBJ2-3; 10 bases are shared with TRBD2. The CDR3 totals 16 residues. V shed 0 bases and J 1 base; nucleotides not matched to a gene: 2. The germline CDR1 and CDR2 sequences are SGHRS and YFSETQ.

This chain joins TRBV28 and TRBJ1-4; TRBD1 matches 8 bases. The length of the CDR3 is 15 residues. V lost 6 bases and J lost 5; bases outside the gene matches: 8. Germline CDR1 MDHEN, CDR2 SYDVKM. The CDR3 here is CASRSPGGRNEKLFF. The CDR3 bases are TGTGCCAGCAGGTCTCCAGGGGGCAGGAATGAAAAACTGTTTTTT.

The chain recombines TRBV5-1 with TRBJ1-2; possibly TRBD1 for D (5 bases). V was trimmed by 5 bases and J by 1 base, leaving 15 bases between them. This CDR3 is built from 15 residues. Germline V gives CDR1 SGHRS, CDR2 YFSETQ. The CDR3 is CASRPRLTDNYGYTF. Written as DNA, the CDR3 is TGCGCCAGCAGACCCCGTTTGACAGATAACTATGGCTACACCTTC.

In its sample, this clone was seen once. The J gene is TRBJ2-3, the V gene TRBV19; D remains unclear. Deletions cut 8 bases from V and 3 bases from J, with 9 bases between. Germline V lookup: CDR1 LNHDA, CDR2 SQIVND (reference sequence). This CDR3 comprises 12 residues. CDR3 DNA sequence: TGTGCCAGTGGAAGGCGGACAGATACGCAGTATTTT. Encoded protein: CASGRRTDTQYF.

The chain is built from TRBV12-3 or TRBV12-4 and TRBJ2-7; maybe TRBD2 (6 bases). The CDR3 loop spans 13 amino acids. Trimming took 7 bases from V and 5 from J, leaving 15 bases between them. The CDR3 DNA follows: TGTGCCAGCACTACGAGGAGGGGTCACGAGCAGTACTTC. Its protein is CASTTRRGHEQYF.

The V gene is TRBV9, the J gene TRBJ2-3, with 7 nucleotides matching TRBD2. Per the germline V gene, CDR1 is SGDLS and CDR2 is YYNGEE. J lost 2 bases, V lost 4 bases, and 7 bases had no gene match. This CDR3 is built from 15 residues. The CDR3 nucleotides read TGTGCCAGCAGCACCCGGGACTACCCCACAGATACGCAGTATTTT. It translates to CASSTRDYPTDTQYF. Based on the CDR3 plus reference TRBV9 and TRBJ2-3, the full variable domain is DSGVTQTPKHLITATGQRVTLRCSPRSGDLSVYWYQQSLDQGLQFLIQYYNGEERAKGNILERFSAQQFPDLHSELNLSSLELGDSALYFCASSTRDYPTDTQYFGPGTRLTVL.

There are a few counts of this clone. The rearrangement joins TRBV4-3 to TRBJ1-5, with 7 positions matching TRBD1. J lost 0 bases, V lost 6 bases, and 11 bases had no gene match. CDR3 length: 17 amino acids. Germline V CDR1 and CDR2: LGHNA, YSLEER. The CDR3 bases are TGCGCCAGCAGTGGGGACAGCGAACTTTATAGCAATCAGCCCCAGCATTTT. It codes for CASSGDSELYSNQPQHF.